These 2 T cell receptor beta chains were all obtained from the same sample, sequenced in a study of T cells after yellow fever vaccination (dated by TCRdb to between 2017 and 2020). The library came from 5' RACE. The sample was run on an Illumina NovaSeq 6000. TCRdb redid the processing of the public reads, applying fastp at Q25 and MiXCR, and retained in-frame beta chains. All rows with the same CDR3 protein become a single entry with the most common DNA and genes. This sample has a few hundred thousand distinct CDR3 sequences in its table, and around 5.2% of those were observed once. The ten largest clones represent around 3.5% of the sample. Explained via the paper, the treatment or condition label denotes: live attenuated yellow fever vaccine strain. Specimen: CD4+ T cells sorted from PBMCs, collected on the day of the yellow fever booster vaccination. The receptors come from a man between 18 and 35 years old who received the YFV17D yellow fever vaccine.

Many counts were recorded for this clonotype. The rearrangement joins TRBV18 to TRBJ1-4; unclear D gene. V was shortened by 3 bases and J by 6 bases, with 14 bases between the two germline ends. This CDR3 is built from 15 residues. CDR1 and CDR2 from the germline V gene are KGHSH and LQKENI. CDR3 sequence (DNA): TGTGCCAGCTCACCCACGGAGGGAGCCTATGAAAAACTGTTTTTT. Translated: CASSPTEGAYEKLFF.

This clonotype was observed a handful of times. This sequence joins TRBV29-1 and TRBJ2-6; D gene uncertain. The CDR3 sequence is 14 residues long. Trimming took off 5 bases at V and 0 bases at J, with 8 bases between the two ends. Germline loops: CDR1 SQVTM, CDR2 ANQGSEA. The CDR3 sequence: CSVSSNSGANVLTF. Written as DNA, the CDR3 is TGCAGCGTTAGTTCGAACTCTGGGGCCAACGTCCTGACTTTC.